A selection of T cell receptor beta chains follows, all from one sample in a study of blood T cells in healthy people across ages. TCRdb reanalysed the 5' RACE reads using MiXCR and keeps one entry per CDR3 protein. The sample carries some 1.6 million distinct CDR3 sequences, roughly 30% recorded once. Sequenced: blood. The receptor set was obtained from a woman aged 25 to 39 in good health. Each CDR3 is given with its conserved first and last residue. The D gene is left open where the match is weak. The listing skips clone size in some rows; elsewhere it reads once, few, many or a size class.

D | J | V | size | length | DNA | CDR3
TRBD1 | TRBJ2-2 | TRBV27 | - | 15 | TGTGCCAGCAGCGAATTGACAGGGGGTGACGGGGAGCTGTTTTTT | CASSELTGGDGELFF
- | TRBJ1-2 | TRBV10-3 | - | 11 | TGTGCCATCAGTGACCCCTGGGGCTACACCTTC | CAISDPWGYTF
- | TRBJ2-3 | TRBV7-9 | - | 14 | TGTGCCAGCAGCTTAGTCACGTACACAGGTACGCAGTATTTT | CASSLVTYTGTQYF
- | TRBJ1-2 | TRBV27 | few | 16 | TGTGCCAGCAGTACGACGGCCGGGAGGGGGGACTATGGCTACACCTTC | CASSTTAGRGDYGYTF
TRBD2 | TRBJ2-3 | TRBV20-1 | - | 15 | TGCAGTGCTATCCCGGGGGGAAAGAGCACAGATACGCAGTATTTT | CSAIPGGKSTDTQYF
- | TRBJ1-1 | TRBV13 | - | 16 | TGTGCCAGCAGCTTAGATGCCTGGGCGATGAACACTGAAGCTTTCTTT | CASSLDAWAMNTEAFF
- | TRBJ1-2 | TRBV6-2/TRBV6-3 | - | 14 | TGTGCCAGCAGCCCCGACGGGAAATCCTATGGCTACACCTTC | CASSPDGKSYGYTF
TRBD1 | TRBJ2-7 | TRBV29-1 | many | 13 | TGCAGCGTTGTTACAGGGGTAGCCTACGAGCAGTACTTC | CSVVTGVAYEQYF
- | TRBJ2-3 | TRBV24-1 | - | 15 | TGTGCCACCAGTGTCGCGGGGGCAGGGGCAGATACGCAGTATTTT | CATSVAGAGADTQYF
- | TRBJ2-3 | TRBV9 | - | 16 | TGTGCCAGCAGCGCCCTTGGCGGGTTTGAGGCAGATACGCAGTATTTT | CASSALGGFEADTQYF
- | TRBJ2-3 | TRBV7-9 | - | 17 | TGTGCCAGCAGCCGCGTATTAGGGGGCACGGGAGCAGATACGCAGTATTTT | CASSRVLGGTGADTQYF
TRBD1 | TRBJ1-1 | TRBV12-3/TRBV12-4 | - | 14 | TGTGCCAGCAGCTTACAGGGGTTCACCACTGAAGCTTTCTTT | CASSLQGFTTEAFF
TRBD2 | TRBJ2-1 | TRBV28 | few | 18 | TGTGCCAGCAGTTTAAACGGGGTCGGCGGTAGCGGGAGCTATGAGCAGTTCTTC | CASSLNGVGGSGSYEQFF
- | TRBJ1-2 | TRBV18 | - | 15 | TGTGCCAGCTCCCCCGCACATGGGAAGGCTTTTGGCTACACCTTC | CASSPAHGKAFGYTF
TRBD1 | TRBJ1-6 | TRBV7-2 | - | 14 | TGTGCCAGCAGCTTGAGGGACAGCAATTCACCCCTCCACTTT | CASSLRDSNSPLHF
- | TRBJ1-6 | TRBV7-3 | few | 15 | TGTGCCAGCAGCTCCTCCGGGACGGATAATTCACCCCTCCACTTT | CASSSSGTDNSPLHF
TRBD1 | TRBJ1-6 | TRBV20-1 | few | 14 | TGCAGTGCTAGAGCGACAGGGATCGTCTCACCCCTCCACTTT | CSARATGIVSPLHF
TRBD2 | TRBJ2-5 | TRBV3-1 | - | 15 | TGTGCCAGCAGCCTGTGGACTAGAGGCGCAGAGACCCAGTACTTC | CASSLWTRGAETQYF
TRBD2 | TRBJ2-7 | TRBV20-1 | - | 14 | TGCAGTGTTCCGTTAGCGGGGCAAACCTACGAGCAGTACTTC | CSVPLAGQTYEQYF
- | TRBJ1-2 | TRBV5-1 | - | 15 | TGCGCCAGCAGCTTGGAGGGCAGGGCAGACTATGGCTACACCTTC | CASSLEGRADYGYTF
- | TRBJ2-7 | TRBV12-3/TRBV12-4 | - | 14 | TGTGCCAGCAGTATCCGGGACAACTCCTACGAGCAGTACTTC | CASSIRDNSYEQYF
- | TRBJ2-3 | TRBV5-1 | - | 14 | TGCGCCAGCAGCTGCGTGATGGCCGCGCCCCCACAGTATTTT | CASSCVMAAPPQYF
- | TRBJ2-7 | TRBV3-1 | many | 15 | TGTGCCAGCAGCCCAGGCGCACACCAGGGCGACGAGCAGTACTTC | CASSPGAHQGDEQYF